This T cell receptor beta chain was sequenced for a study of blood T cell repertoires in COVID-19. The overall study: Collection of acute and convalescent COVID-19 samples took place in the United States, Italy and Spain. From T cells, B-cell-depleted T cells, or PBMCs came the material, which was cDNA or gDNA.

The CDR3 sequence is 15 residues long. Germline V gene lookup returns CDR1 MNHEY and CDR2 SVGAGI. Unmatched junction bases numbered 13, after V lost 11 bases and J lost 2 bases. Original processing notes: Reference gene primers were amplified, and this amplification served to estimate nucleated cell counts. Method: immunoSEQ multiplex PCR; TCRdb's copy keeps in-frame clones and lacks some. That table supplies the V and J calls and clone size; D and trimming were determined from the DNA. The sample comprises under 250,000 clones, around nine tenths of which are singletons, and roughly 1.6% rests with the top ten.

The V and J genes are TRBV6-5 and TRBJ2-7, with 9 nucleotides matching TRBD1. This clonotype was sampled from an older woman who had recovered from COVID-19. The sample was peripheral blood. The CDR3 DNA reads TGTGCCCTTTCGGGACAGGGTGGAATTCCCTACGAGCAGTACTTC. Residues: CALSGQGGIPYEQYF.